This TCR beta chain was documented in a study of cytomegalovirus exposure and HLA in healthy donors. Study outcomes and limitations: Presence/absence comparisons presumed near-even sequencing depth among donors. In a later analysis, HLA-C alleles had the fewest associated TCRs, DRB1 alleles the most. The study put some 160 TCR beta chains on its list as cytomegalovirus-associated.

The CDR3 spans 15 residues. CDR1 and CDR2 (germline): SGHTS, YDEGEE. Of note for this clone: Antigen: not known.

PCR used 60 Vbeta primers and 13 Jbeta primers. Generated by immunoSEQ multiplex PCR, the TCRdb table keeps only in-frame clones and is missing some. The table has approximately 140,000 clones, more than 65% seen once. The material sequenced was PBMCs. The receptor was isolated from a man between 50 and 59 years old in good health and CMV-seronegative. The gene calls are TRBV5-8 and TRBJ2-5, with 10 bases matching TRBD1. The J call may not be correct, given that the DNA end is closer to TRBJ2-7. The CDR3 spells CASRNRDRGTYEQYF. CDR3 coding DNA: TGTGCCAGCAGAAATCGGGACAGGGGAACCTACGAGCAGTACTTC.